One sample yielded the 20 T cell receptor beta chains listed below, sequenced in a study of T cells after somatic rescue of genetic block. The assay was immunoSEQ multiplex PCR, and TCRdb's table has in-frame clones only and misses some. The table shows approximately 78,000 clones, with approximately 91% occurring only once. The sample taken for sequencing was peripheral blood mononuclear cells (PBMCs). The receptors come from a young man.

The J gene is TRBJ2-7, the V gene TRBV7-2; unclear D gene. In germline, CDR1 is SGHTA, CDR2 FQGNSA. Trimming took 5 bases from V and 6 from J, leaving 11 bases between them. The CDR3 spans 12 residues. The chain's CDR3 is CASSPGPSEQYF. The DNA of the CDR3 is TGTGCCAGCAGCCCTGGCCCCTCCGAGCAGTACTTC. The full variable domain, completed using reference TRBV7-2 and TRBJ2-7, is GAGVSQSPSNKVTEKGKDVELRCDPISGHTALYWYRQSLGQGLEFLIYFQGNSAPDKSGLPSDRFSAERTGGSVSTLTIQRTQQEDSAVYLCASSPGPSEQYFGPGTRLTVT.

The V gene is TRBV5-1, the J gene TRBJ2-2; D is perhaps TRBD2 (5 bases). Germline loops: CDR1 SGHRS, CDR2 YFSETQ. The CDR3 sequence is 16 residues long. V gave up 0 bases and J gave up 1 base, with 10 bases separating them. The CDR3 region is CASSLGRQRNTGELFF. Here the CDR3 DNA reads TGCGCCAGCAGCTTGGGGAGGCAGAGGAACACCGGGGAGCTGTTTTTT.

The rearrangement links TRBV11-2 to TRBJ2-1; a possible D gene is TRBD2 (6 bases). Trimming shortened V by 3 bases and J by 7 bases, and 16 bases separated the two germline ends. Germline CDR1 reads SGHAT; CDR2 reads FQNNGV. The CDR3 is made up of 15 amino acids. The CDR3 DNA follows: TGTGCCAGCAGCTTTATAGCGGTCGTTTCTAATGAGCAGTTCTTC. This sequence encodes CASSFIAVVSNEQFF.

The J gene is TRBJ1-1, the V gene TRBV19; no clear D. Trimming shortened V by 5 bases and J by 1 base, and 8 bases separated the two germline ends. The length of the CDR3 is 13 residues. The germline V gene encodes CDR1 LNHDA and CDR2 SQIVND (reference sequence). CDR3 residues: CASSPRKNTEAFF. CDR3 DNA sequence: TGTGCCAGTAGTCCACGGAAGAACACTGAAGCTTTCTTT.

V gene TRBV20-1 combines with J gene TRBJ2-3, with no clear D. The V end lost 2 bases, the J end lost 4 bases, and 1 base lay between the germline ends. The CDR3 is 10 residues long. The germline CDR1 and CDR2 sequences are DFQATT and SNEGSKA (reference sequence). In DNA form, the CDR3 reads TGCAGTGCTAGACCAGATACGCAGTATTTT. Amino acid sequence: CSARPDTQYF.

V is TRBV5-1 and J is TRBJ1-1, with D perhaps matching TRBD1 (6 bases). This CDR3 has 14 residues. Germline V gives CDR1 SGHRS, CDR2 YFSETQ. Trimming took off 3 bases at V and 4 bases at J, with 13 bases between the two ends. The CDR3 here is CASSSSGGPTEAFF. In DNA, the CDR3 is TGCGCCAGCAGCTCTTCGGGGGGGCCCACTGAAGCTTTCTTT.

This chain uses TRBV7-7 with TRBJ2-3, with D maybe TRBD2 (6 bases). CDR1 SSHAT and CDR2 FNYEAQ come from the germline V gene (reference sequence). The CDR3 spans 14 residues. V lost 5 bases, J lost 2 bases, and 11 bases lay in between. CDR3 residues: CASSPGLNTDTQYF. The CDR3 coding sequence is TGTGCCAGCAGCCCGGGACTTAACACAGATACGCAGTATTTT.

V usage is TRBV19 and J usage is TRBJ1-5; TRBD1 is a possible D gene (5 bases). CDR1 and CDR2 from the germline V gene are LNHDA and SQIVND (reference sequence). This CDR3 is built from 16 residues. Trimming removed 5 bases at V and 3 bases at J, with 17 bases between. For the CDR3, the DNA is TGTGCCAGTAGTCTCCTGGACGGGGGGATCAATCAGCCCCAGCATTTT. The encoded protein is CASSLLDGGINQPQHF.

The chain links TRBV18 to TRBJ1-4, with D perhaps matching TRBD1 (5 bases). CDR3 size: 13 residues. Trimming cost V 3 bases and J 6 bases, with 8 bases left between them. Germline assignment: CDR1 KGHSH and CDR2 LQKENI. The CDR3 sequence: CASSPNRHEKLFF. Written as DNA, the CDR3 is TGTGCCAGCTCACCCAACAGGCATGAAAAACTGTTTTTT.

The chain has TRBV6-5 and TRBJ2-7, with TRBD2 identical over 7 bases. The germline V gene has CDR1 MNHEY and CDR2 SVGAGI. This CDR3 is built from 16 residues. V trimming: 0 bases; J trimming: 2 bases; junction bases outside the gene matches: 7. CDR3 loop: CASSYSRDYPTYEQYF. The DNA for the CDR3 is TGTGCCAGCAGTTACTCGCGGGACTACCCGACCTACGAGCAGTACTTC.

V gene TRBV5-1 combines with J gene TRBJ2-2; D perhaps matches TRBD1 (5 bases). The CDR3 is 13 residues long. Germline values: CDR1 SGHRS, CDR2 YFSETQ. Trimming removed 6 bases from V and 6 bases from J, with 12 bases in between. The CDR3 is CASTATGPGELFF. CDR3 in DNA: TGCGCCAGCACGGCCACAGGCCCCGGGGAGCTGTTTTTT.

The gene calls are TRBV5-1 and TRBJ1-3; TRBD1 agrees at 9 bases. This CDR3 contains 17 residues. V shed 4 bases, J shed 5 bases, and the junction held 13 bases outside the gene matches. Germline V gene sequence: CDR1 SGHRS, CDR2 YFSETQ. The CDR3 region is CASSPEFIGQGRNTIYF. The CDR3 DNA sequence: TGCGCCAGCAGCCCTGAGTTTATCGGACAGGGGAGAAACACCATATATTTT.

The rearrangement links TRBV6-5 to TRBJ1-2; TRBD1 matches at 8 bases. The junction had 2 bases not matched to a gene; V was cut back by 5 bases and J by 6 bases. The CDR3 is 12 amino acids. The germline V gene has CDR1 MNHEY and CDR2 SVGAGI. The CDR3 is CASSPTGDGYTF. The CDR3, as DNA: TGTGCCAGCAGTCCGACAGGGGATGGCTACACCTTC.

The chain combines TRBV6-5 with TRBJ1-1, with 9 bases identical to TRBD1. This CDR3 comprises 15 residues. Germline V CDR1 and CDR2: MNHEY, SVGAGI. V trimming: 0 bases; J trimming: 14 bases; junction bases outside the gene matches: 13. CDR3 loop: CASSYSKLGQGKVFF. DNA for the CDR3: TGTGCCAGCAGTTACTCGAAACTTGGACAGGGGAAAGTATTCTTT.

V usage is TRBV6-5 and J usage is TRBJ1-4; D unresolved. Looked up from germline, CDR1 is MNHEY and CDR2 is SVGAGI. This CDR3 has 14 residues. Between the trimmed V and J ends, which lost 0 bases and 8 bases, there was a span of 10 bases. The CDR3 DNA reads TGTGCCAGCAGTTACTCTTCAGGAAGGGAAAAACTGTTTTTT. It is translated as CASSYSSGREKLFF.

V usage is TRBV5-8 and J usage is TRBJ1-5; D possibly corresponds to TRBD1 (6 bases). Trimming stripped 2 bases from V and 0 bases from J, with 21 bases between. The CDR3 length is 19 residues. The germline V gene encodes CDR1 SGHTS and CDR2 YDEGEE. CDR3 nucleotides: TGTGCCAGCAGCTTAGAGGTGGGGGGCCGAGGGTATAGCAATCAGCCCCAGCATTTT. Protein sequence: CASSLEVGGRGYSNQPQHF.

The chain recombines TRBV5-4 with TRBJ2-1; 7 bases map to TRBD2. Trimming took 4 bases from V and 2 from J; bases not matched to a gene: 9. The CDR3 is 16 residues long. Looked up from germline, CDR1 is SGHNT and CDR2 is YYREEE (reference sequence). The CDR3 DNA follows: TGTGCCAGCAGCGGGACTAAATCGGGCGCCTACAATGAGCAGTTCTTC. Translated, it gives CASSGTKSGAYNEQFF.

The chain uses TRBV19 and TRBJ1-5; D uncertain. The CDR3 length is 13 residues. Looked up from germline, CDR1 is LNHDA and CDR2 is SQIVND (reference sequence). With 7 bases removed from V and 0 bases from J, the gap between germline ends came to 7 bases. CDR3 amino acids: CASTNLSNQPQHF. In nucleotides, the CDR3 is TGTGCCAGTACCAACCTTAGCAATCAGCCCCAGCATTTT.

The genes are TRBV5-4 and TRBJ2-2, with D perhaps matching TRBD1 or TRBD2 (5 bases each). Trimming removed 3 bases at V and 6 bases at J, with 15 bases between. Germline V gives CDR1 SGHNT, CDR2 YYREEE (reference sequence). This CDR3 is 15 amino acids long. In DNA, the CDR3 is TGTGCCAGCAGCTCACCGGGGACCACCCCCGGGGAGCTGTTTTTT. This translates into CASSSPGTTPGELFF.

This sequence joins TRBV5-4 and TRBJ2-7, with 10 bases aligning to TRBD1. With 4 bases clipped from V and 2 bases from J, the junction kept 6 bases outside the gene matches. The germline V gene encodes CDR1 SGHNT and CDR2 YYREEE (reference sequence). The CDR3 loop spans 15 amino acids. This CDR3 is CASSLPGQGPYEQYF. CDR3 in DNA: TGTGCCAGCAGCCTACCGGGACAGGGGCCCTACGAGCAGTACTTC.